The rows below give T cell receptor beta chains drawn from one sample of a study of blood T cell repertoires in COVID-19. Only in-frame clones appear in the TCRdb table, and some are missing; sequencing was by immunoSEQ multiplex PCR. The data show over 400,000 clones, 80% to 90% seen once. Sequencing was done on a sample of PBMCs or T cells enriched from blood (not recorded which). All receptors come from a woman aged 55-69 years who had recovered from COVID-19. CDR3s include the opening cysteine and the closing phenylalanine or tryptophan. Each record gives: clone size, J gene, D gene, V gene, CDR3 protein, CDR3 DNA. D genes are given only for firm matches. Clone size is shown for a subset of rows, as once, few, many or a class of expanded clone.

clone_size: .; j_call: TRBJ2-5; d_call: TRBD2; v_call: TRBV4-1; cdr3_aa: CASSQTRRGAQETQYF; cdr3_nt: TGCGCCAGCAGCCAAACGCGGCGGGGGGCCCAAGAGACCCAGTACTTC
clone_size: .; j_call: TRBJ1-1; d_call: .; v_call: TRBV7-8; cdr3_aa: CASSPWGGRGDTEAFF; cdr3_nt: TGTGCCAGCAGTCCCTGGGGGGGAAGGGGGGACACTGAAGCTTTCTTT
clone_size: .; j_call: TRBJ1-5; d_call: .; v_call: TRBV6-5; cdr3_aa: CASRKDRDQPQHF; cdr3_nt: TGTGCCAGCAGGAAGGACAGAGATCAGCCCCAGCATTTT
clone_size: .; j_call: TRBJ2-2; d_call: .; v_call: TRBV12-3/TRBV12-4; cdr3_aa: CASSLGVGELFF; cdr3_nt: TGTGCCAGCAGCCTAGGGGTCGGGGAGCTGTTTTTT
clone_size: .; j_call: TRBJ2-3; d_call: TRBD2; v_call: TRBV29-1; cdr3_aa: CSTDGGADTQYF; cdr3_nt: TGCAGCACCGACGGGGGGGCAGATACGCAGTATTTT
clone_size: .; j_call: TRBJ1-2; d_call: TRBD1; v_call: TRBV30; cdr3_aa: CAHTGTGSNYGYTF; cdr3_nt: TGTGCCCACACCGGGACAGGGTCAAACTATGGCTACACCTTC
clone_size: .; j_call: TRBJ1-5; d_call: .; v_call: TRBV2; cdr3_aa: CASKLYSNQPQHF; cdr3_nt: TGTGCCAGCAAACTTTATAGCAATCAGCCCCAGCATTTT
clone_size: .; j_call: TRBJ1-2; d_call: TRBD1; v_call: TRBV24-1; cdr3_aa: CATSEGQGVSNYGYTF; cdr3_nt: TGTGCCACCAGTGAGGGACAGGGGGTATCTAACTATGGCTACACCTTC
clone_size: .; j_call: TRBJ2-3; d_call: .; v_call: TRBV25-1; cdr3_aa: CASSAPFSTDTQYF; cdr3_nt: TGTGCCAGCAGTGCCCCCTTTAGCACAGATACGCAGTATTTT
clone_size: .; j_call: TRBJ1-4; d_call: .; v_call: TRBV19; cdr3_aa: CATTRQDNEKLFF; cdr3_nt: TGTGCCACGACCCGACAGGACAATGAAAAACTGTTTTTT
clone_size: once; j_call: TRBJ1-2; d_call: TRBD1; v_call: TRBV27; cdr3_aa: CASSLRKGGPRYGYTF; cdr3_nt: TGTGCCAGCAGTTTAAGGAAAGGGGGCCCACGCTATGGCTACACCTTC
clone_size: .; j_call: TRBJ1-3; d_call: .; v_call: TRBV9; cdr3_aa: CASSVRGSPSSGNTIYF; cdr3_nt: TGTGCCAGCAGCGTAAGGGGCAGCCCCAGCTCTGGAAACACCATATATTTT
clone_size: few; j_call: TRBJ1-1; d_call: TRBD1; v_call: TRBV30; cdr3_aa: CAWEDGQGRAEAFF; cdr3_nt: TGTGCCTGGGAGGACGGACAGGGCCGGGCTGAAGCTTTCTTT
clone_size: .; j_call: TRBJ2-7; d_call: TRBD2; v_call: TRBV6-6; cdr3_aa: CASGFKRGATYEQYF; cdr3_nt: TGTGCCAGCGGGTTTAAGCGGGGGGCCACCTACGAGCAGTACTTC
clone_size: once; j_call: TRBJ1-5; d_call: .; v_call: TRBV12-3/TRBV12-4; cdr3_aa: CASSLAGNQPQHF; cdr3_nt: TGTGCCAGCAGTTTGGCGGGCAATCAGCCCCAGCATTTT
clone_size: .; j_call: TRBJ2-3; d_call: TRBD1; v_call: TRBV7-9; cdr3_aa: CASSQTGGGTDTQYF; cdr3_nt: TGTGCCAGCAGCCAGACAGGGGGCGGAACAGATACGCAGTATTTT
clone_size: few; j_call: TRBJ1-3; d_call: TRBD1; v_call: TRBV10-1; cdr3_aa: CAGRTGDSGNTIYF; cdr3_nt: TGCGCCGGCCGGACAGGGGATTCTGGAAACACCATATATTTT
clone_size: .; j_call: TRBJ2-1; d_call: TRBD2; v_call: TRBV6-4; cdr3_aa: CASSDQASGATYNEQFF; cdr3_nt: TGTGCCAGCAGTGATCAGGCTAGCGGGGCGACCTACAATGAGCAGTTCTTC
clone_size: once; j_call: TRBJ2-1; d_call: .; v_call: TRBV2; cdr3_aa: CASTGGSSYNEQFF; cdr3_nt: TGTGCCAGCACTGGCGGCAGCTCCTACAATGAGCAGTTCTTC
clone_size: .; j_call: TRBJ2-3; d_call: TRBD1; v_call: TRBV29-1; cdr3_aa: CSTRTGRDTQYF; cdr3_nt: TGCAGCACGCGGACAGGCCGAGATACGCAGTATTTT
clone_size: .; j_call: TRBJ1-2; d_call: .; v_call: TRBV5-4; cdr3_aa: CASSLYPASPANYGYTF; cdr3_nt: TGTGCCAGCAGCTTGTACCCAGCGTCACCAGCTAACTATGGCTACACCTTC
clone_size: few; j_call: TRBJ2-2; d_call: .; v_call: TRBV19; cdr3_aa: CASSMRTGELFF; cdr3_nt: TGTGCCAGTAGTATGCGGACCGGGGAGCTGTTTTTT
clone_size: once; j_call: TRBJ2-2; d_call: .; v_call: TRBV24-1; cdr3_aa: CATSGGSGQVYLRGGELFF; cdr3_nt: TGTGCCACCAGCGGGGGATCAGGACAGGTCTATTTGAGGGGCGGGGAGCTGTTTTTT
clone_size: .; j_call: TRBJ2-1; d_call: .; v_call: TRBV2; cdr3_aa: CASRGTTAGSPNEQFF; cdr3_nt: TGTGCCAGCAGGGGTACGACAGCAGGCTCCCCAAATGAGCAGTTCTTC
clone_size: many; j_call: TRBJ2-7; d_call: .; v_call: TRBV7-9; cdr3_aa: CASILGTSGEQYF; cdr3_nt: TGTGCCAGCATCCTGGGGACATCAGGCGAGCAGTACTTC
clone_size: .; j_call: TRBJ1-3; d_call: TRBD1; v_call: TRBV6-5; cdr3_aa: CASKRDREGNTIYF; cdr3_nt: TGTGCCAGCAAACGGGACAGGGAAGGAAACACCATATATTTT
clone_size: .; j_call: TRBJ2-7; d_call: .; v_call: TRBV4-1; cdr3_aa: CASSQFPPGQVSYEQYF; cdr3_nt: TGCGCCAGCAGCCAATTTCCACCGGGACAAGTGTCCTACGAGCAGTACTTC
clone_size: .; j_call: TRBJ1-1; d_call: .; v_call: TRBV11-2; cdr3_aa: CASSSPDSSVDTEAFF; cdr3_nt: TGTGCCAGCAGCTCCCCAGACTCATCCGTTGACACTGAAGCTTTCTTT
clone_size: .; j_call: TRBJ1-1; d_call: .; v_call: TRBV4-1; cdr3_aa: CASSQEERGHGRTEAFF; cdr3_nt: TGCGCCAGCAGCCAAGAGGAGAGGGGACACGGTAGAACTGAAGCTTTCTTT
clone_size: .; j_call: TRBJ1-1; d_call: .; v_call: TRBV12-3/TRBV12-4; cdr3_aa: CASSAGENTEAFF; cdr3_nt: TGTGCCAGCAGTGCGGGGGAGAACACTGAAGCTTTCTTT
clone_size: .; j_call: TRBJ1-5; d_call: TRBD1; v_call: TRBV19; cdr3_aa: CASSIRGDSNQPQHF; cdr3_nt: TGTGCCAGTAGTATCAGGGGGGATAGCAATCAGCCCCAGCATTTT
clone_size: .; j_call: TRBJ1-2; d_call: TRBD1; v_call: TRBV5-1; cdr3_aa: CASSLEDRAYGYTF; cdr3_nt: TGCGCCAGCAGCTTGGAGGACAGGGCCTATGGCTACACCTTC
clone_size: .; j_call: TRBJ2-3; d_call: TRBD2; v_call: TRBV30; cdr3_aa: CAGTSGGASGTQYF; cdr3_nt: TGTGCCGGTACTAGCGGGGGGGCCTCTGGTACGCAGTATTTT
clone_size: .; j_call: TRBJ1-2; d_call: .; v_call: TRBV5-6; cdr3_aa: CASSSGAGDAWSYGYTF; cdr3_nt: TGTGCCAGCAGCTCCGGCGCGGGGGACGCATGGAGCTATGGCTACACCTTC
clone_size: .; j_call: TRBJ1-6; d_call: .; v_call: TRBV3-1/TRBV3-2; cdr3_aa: CASSQNGIYNSPLHF; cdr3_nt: TGTGCCAGCAGCCAAAACGGGATTTATAATTCACCCCTCCACTTT
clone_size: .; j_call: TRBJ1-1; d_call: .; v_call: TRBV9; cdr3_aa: CASSSQGPANTEAFF; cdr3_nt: TGTGCCAGCAGCTCACAGGGCCCTGCGAACACTGAAGCTTTCTTT
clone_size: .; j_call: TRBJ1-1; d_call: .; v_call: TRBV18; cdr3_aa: CASSPSVSAEAFF; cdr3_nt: TGTGCCAGCTCACCCTCTGTTAGCGCTGAAGCTTTCTTT
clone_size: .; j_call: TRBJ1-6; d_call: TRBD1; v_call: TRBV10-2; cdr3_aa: CASSLRDRGYNSPLHF; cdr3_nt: TGCGCCAGCAGTCTCCGGGACAGGGGGTATAATTCACCCCTCCACTTT
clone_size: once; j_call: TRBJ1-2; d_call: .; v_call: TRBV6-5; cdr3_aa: CASSYSTSVGGGYTF; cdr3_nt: TGTGCCAGCAGTTACTCAACTTCGGTCGGCGGTGGCTACACCTTC
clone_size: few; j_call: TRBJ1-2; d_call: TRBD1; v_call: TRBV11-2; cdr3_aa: CASSPNERTGAGGYTF; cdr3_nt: TGTGCCAGCAGCCCAAACGAGAGGACAGGGGCTGGGGGCTACACCTTC
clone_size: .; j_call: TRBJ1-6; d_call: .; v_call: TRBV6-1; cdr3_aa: CASSELRTELNSPLHF; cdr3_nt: TGTGCCAGCAGTGAATTAAGAACTGAACTAAATTCACCCCTCCACTTT
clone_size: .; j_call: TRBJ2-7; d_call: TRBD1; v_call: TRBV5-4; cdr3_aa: CASSSPLSGQGYEQYF; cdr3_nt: TGTGCCAGCAGCTCCCCACTGTCGGGACAGGGCTACGAGCAGTACTTC
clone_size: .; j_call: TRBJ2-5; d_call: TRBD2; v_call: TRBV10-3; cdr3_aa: CAIRAPGGETQYF; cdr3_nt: TGTGCCATCAGGGCCCCGGGGGGAGAGACCCAGTACTTC
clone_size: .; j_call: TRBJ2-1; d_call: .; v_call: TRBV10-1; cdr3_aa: CASSESRDEQFF; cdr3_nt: TGCGCCAGCAGTGAGTCGCGGGATGAGCAGTTCTTC
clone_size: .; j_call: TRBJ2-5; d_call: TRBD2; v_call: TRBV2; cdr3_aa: CASKWTSGGSQETQYF; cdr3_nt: TGTGCCAGCAAGTGGACTAGCGGGGGGTCCCAAGAGACCCAGTACTTC
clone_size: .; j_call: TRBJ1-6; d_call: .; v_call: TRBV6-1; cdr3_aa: CASSEVGARSNSPLHF; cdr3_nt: TGTGCCAGCAGTGAAGTGGGAGCTCGTTCGAATTCACCCCTCCACTTT
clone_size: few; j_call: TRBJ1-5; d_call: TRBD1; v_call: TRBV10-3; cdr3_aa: CAISDEGGRQPQHF; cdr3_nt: TGTGCCATCAGTGACGAAGGGGGCCGGCAGCCCCAGCATTTT
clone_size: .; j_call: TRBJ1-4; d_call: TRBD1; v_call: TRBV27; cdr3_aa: CASSPGTGTEKLFF; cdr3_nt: TGTGCCAGCAGTCCCGGGACAGGGACTGAAAAACTGTTTTTT
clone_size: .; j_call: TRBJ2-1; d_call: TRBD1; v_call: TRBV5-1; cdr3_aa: CASSPRTGDGDEQFF; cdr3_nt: TGCGCCAGCAGCCCCCGGACAGGGGACGGAGATGAGCAGTTCTTC
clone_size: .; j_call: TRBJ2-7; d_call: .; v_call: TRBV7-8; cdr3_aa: CASSLANYEQYF; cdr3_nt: TGTGCCAGCAGCCTAGCCAACTACGAGCAGTACTTC
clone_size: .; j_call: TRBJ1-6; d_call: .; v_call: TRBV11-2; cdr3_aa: CASSLRAVSYNSPLHF; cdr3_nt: TGTGCCAGCAGCTTGAGGGCGGTCTCCTATAATTCACCCCTCCACTTT
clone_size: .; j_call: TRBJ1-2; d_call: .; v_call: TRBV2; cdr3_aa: CASSVSRSAYGYTF; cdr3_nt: TGTGCCAGCAGTGTTAGCAGATCGGCTTATGGCTACACCTTC
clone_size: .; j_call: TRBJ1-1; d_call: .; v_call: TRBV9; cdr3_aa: CASSVDQGYTEAFF; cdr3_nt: TGTGCCAGCAGCGTAGACCAGGGCTACACTGAAGCTTTCTTT
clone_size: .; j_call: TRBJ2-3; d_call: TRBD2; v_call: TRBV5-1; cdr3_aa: CASSLGLAGTDTQYF; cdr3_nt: TGCGCCAGCAGCTTGGGACTAGCGGGAACAGATACGCAGTATTTT
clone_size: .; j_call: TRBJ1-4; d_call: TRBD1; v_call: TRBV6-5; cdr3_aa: CASNKPLQGNEKLFF; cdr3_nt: TGTGCCAGCAACAAACCACTACAGGGGAATGAAAAACTGTTTTTT
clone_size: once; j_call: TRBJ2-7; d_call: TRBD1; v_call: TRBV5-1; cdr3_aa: CASSTPGQASEQYF; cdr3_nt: TGCGCCAGCAGCACCCCGGGACAGGCCTCCGAGCAGTACTTC
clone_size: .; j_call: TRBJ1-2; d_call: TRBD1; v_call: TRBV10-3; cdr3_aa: CAISEGQGAGYGYTF; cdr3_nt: TGTGCCATCAGTGAAGGGCAGGGGGCTGGCTATGGCTACACCTTC
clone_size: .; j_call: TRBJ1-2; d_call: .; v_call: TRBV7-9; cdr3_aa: CASSFCGGYTF; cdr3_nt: TGTGCCAGCAGCTTCTGCGGCGGCTACACCTTC
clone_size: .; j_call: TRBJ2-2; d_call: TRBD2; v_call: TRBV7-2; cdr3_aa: CASSLTLAGGWTGELFF; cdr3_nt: TGTGCCAGCAGCTTAACGCTAGCGGGGGGATGGACCGGGGAGCTGTTTTTT